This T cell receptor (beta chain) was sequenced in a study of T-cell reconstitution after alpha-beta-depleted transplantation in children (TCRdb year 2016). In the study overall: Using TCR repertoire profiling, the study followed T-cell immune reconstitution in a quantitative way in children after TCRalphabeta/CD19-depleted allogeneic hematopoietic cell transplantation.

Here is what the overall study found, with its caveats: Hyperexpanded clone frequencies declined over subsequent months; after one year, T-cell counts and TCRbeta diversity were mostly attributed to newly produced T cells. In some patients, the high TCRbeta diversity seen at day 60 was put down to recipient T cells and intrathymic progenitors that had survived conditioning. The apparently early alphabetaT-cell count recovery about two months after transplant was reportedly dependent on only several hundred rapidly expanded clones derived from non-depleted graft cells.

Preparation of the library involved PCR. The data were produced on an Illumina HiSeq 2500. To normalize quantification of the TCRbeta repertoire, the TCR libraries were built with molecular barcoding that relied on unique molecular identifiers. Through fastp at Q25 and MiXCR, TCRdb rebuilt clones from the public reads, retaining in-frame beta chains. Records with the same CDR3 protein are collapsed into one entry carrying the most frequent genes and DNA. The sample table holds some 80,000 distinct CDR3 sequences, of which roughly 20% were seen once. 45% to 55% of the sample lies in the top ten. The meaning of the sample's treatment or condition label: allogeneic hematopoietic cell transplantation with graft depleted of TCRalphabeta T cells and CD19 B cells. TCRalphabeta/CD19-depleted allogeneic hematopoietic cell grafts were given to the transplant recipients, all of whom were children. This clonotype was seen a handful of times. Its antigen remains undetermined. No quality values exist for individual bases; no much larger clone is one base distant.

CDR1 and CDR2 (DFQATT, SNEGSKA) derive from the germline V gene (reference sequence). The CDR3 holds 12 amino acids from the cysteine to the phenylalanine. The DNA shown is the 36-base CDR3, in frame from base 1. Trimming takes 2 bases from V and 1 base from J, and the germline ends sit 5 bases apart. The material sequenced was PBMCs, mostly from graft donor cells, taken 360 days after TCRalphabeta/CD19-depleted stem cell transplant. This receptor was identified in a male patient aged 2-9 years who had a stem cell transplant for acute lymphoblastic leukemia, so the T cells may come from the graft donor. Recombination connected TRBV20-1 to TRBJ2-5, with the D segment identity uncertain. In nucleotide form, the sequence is TGCAGTGCTAGAAAAGTCCAAGAGACCCAGTACTTC. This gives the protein CSARKVQETQYF.